The 10 T cell receptor beta chains presented below share a single source sample, sequenced in a study of cytomegalovirus exposure and HLA in healthy donors. PCR used 60 Vbeta primers and 13 Jbeta primers. Only in-frame clones appear in the TCRdb table, and some are missing; sequencing was by immunoSEQ multiplex PCR. Of around 160,000 clones in the sample, approximately 80% were seen once. The specimen sequenced was PBMCs. The source is a male donor in good health and CMV-seronegative.

This clone was detected only once. The rearrangement joins TRBV19 to TRBJ2-1, with 7 bases identical to TRBD1. This CDR3 contains 14 residues. Germline loops: CDR1 LNHDA, CDR2 SQIVND (reference sequence). The V segment lost 1 base and the J segment 11 bases; nucleotides outside the gene matches: 8. In DNA form, the CDR3 reads TGTGCCAGTAGTATAGGAGATTCGGGACAGAAGCAGTTCTTC. Residues: CASSIGDSGQKQFF.

The chain is built from TRBV5-1 and TRBJ2-6, with 7 bases identical to TRBD2. This CDR3 spans 17 amino acids. J was trimmed by 1 base and V by 3 bases; bases with no gene match: 7. Germline V gene lookup returns CDR1 SGHRS and CDR2 YFSETQ. CDR3 nucleotide sequence: TGCGCCAGCAGCTCCTGGGGGAGGGGTTCTGGGGCCAACGTCCTGACTTTC. This gives the protein CASSSWGRGSGANVLTF.

Remarks on this clone: One end of the junction does not line up with germline, which may come from a read error. The J gene is TRBJ1-2, the V gene TRBV25-1, with 12 bases fitting TRBD1. This CDR3 is built from 16 residues. CDR1 and CDR2 (germline): MGHDK, SYGVNS. CDR3 in amino acids: CASSEFPGQGASGYTF. CDR3 nucleotides: TGTGCCAGCAGCGAATTCCCGGGACAGGGGGCGTCTGGCTACACCTTC.

CDR3 DNA: TGTGCCAGCAGCGCGGGACAGGGCATTAATGAAAAACTGTTTTTT. Encoded protein: CASSAGQGINEKLFF. The chain employs TRBV7-3 and TRBJ1-4, with TRBD1 identical over 9 bases. Germline V gives CDR1 SGHTA, CDR2 FQGTGA. V shed 5 bases and J 4 bases; nucleotides not matched to a gene: 5. The length of the CDR3 is 15 residues.

This chain joins TRBV19 and TRBJ2-5; 10 bases are a match to TRBD2. Germline assignment: CDR1 LNHDA and CDR2 SQIVND (reference sequence). The CDR3 has 16 amino acids. V trimming: 3 bases; J trimming: 2 bases; junction bases outside the gene matches: 6. The CDR3 DNA follows: TGTGCCAGTAGTATCTTAACTAGCGGGACGCAAGAGACCCAGTACTTC. Amino acid sequence: CASSILTSGTQETQYF.

The J gene is TRBJ2-5, the V gene TRBV18; D gene ambiguous. From germline, CDR1 is KGHSH and CDR2 LQKENI. V shed 3 bases and J shed 1 base, with 9 bases lying between them. The CDR3 is made up of 14 amino acids. The CDR3, as DNA: TGTGCCAGCTCACCTTCCCGCGGCCAAGAGACCCAGTACTTC. Translating gives CASSPSRGQETQYF.

This chain connects TRBV10-3 to TRBJ1-4; D unresolved. Germline CDR1 reads ENHRY; CDR2 reads SYGVKD. This CDR3 spans 15 amino acids. V lost 7 bases to trimming and J lost 10 bases, with 22 bases between them. CDR3 nucleotide sequence: TGTGCCATCATCCGAGGTAGGCAGACTCTAGGAAAACTGTTTTTT. Amino acids: CAIIRGRQTLGKLFF.

J is TRBJ1-5 and V is TRBV28; 7 bases align to TRBD1. Germline V lookup: CDR1 MDHEN, CDR2 SYDVKM. CDR3 length: 14 residues. Losses at the gene ends were 6 bases for V and 1 base for J; bases not matched to a gene: 3. The CDR3 DNA is TGTGCCAGCAGAAAAGGGGGCAGCAATCAGCCCCAGCATTTT. Its protein product is CASRKGGSNQPQHF.

DNA for the CDR3: TGTGCCAGCAGCGTAGAGTCAGTCATGAACACTGAAGCTTTCTTT. Translating it yields CASSVESVMNTEAFF. The V gene is TRBV9, the J gene TRBJ1-1; D uncertain. The CDR3 runs 15 residues. V lost 0 bases, J lost 0 bases, and 9 bases lay in between. CDR1 SGDLS and CDR2 YYNGEE come from the germline V gene.

The gene calls are TRBV29-1 and TRBJ2-1; D may be TRBD1 (6 bases). V lost 1 base to trimming and J lost 12 bases, with 10 bases between them. The CDR3 totals 11 residues. Germline V gives CDR1 SQVTM, CDR2 ANQGSEA. The CDR3 DNA sequence: TGCAGCGTTGAAGGGGGGCAAAGGCAGTTCTTC. It yields the protein CSVEGGQRQFF.